The rows below give T cell receptor beta chains drawn from one sample of a study of CD8 T cells in ankylosing spondylitis. TCRdb ran MiXCR on the 5' RACE reads and lists one entry per CDR3 protein. The sample consists of 750,000 to 850,000 distinct CDR3 sequences, around 11% of them appearing once. The sample was blood, either unsorted or a sorted T cell fraction (not recorded which). The receptors shown here come from a male donor with ankylosing spondylitis. Both conserved end residues are part of each CDR3. A D gene is named only where the DNA matches it firmly. Some rows have no size entry. The others give once, few or many, or a class for an expanded clone.

d_gene	v_gene	j_gene	abundance	CDR3nt	CDR3aa
TRBD2	TRBV20-1	TRBJ2-3	many	TGCAGTGCTAGTGTGGCGGGAGTCACAGATACGCAGTATTTT	CSASVAGVTDTQYF
.	TRBV29-1	TRBJ2-3	many	TGCAGCGTTGAGAGAAGCACAGATACGCAGTATTTT	CSVERSTDTQYF
TRBD1	TRBV29-1	TRBJ2-3	few	TGCAGCGTCGACCGCGACAGGGCTAGCACAGATACGCAGTATTTT	CSVDRDRASTDTQYF
TRBD1	TRBV7-9	TRBJ2-7	.	TGTGCCAGCAGCTTAGGACAGGGTCTCGAGCAGTACTTC	CASSLGQGLEQYF
.	TRBV14	TRBJ1-1	.	TGTGCCAGCAGCGGGGAGTTGAACACTGAAGCTTTCTTT	CASSGELNTEAFF
TRBD1	TRBV20-1	TRBJ1-2	.	TGCAGTGCTAGAGATCCAGGGGGAGGCTACACCTTC	CSARDPGGGYTF
TRBD1	TRBV6-1	TRBJ1-1	few	TGTGCCAGCAGGGCGGACAGGGGAGTAAGGACTGAAGCTTTCTTT	CASRADRGVRTEAFF
.	TRBV6-1	TRBJ2-3	.	TGTGCCAGCAGTCGATCCGGGACTGGGGACACAGATACGCAGTATTTT	CASSRSGTGDTDTQYF
.	TRBV29-1	TRBJ1-1	.	TGCAGCGTTGGGCCCCTCTCGGGTGGCACTGAAGCTTTCTTT	CSVGPLSGGTEAFF
.	TRBV6-5	TRBJ1-6	many	TGTGCCAGCAGTTTCACTGGACAGTTGAGCTCCTATAATTCACCCCTCCACTTT	CASSFTGQLSSYNSPLHF
.	TRBV5-1	TRBJ2-7	few	TGCGCCAGCAGCTTGGAAAGACAGGCGACGGACGAGCAGTACTTC	CASSLERQATDEQYF
.	TRBV4-2	TRBJ2-7	.	TGTGCCAGCAGCCAACAGGGGCCCATCAGAGAGCAGTACTTC	CASSQQGPIREQYF
.	TRBV5-6	TRBJ1-1	.	TGTGGCAGCAGCTTCCAGGCGGTCACTGAAGCTTTCTTT	CGSSFQAVTEAFF
TRBD2	TRBV29-1	TRBJ2-3	many	TGCAGCGTTGCGAGCGGGGGGGCGACCACAGCGGATACGCAGTATTTT	CSVASGGATTADTQYF
.	TRBV7-2	TRBJ2-7	few	TGTGCCAGCAGCTTAGTAGGGATGGGCGAGCAGTACTTC	CASSLVGMGEQYF
TRBD2	TRBV20-1	TRBJ2-3	few	TGCAGTGCTAGATCCAGGACTAGCGGGAGCACAGATACGCAGTATTTT	CSARSRTSGSTDTQYF
TRBD1	TRBV20-1	TRBJ2-7	.	TGCAGTGCTAGTGGACAGGGGGCTGGGGCCTACGAGCAGTACTTC	CSASGQGAGAYEQYF
.	TRBV20-1	TRBJ2-7	few	TGCAGTGCTAGCTCCAATCCGGGCGCCTACGAGCAGTACTTC	CSASSNPGAYEQYF
TRBD2	TRBV20-1	TRBJ2-3	.	TGCTGTGCTAGAGGGCTAGCGGGGGGGGGAAGCACAGATACGCAGTATTTT	CCARGLAGGGSTDTQYF
.	TRBV18	TRBJ2-7	many	TGTGCCAGCTCACCACCGTCCTACGAGCAGTACTTC	CASSPPSYEQYF
TRBD1	TRBV6-5	TRBJ2-1	few	TGTGCCAGCAGTTACGGGACAGGGGGCGATGAGCAGTTCTTC	CASSYGTGGDEQFF
.	TRBV15	TRBJ2-5	few	TGTGCCACCACCGGGGGTCGGGGTCGAACCCAGTACTTC	CATTGGRGRTQYF
.	TRBV5-1	TRBJ1-2	.	TGCGCCAGCAGCCCCTCGTGGGGGGACTATGGCTACACCTTC	CASSPSWGDYGYTF
TRBD1	TRBV4-2	TRBJ2-2	.	TGTGCCAGTAACCCCGACAGGGGCACCGGGGAGCTGTTTTTT	CASNPDRGTGELFF
TRBD1	TRBV27	TRBJ2-3	once	TGTGCCAGCAGTCCCTCGAGGGCAGGGGGTACAGATACGCAGTATTTT	CASSPSRAGGTDTQYF
.	TRBV7-3	TRBJ2-2	many	TGTGCCAGCAGCTTATTGGGTAACACCGGGGAGCTGTTTTTT	CASSLLGNTGELFF